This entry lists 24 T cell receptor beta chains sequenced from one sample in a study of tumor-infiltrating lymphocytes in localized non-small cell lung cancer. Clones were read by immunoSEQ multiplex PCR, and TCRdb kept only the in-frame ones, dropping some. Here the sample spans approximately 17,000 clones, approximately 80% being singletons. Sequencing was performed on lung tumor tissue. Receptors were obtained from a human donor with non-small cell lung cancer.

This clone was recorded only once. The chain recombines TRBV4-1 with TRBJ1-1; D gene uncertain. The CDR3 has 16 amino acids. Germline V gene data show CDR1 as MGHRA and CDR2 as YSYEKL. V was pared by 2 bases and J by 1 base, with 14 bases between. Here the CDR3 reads CASSQPLARGNTEAFF. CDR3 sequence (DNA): TGCGCCAGCAGCCAACCCCTCGCCCGGGGGAACACTGAAGCTTTCTTT.

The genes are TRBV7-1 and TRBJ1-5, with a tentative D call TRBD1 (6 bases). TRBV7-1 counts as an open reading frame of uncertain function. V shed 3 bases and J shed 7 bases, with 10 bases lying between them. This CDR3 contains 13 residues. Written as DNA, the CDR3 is TGTGCCAGCAGCTCGTTACAGGGACAGCCCCAGCATTTT. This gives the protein CASSSLQGQPQHF.

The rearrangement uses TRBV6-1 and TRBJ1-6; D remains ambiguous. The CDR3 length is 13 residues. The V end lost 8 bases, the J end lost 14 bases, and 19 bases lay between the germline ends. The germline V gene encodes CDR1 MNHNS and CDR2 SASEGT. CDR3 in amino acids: CASRGASHITLHF. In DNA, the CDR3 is TGTGCCAGCCGCGGAGCCAGCCATATTACCCTCCACTTT.

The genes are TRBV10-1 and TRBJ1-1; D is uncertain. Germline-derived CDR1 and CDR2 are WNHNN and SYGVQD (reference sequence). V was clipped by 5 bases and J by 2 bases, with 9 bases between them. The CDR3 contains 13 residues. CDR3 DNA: TGCGCCAGCAGTTGGGATGGAAACACTGAAGCTTTCTTT. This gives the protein CASSWDGNTEAFF.

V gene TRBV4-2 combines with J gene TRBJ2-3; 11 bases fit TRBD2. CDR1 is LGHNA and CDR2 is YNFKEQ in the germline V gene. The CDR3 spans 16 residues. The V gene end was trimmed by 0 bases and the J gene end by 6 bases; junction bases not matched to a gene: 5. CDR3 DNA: TGTGCCAGCAGCCAAGATGCGGCTAGCGGGGGGGATACGCAGTATTTT. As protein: CASSQDAASGGDTQYF.

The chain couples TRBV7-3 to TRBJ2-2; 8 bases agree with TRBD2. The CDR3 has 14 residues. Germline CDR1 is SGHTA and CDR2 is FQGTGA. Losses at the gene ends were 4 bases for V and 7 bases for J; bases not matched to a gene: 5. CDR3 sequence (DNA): TGTGCCAGCAGCTCCGGGACTAGTGGCGGGGAGCTGTTTTTT. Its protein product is CASSSGTSGGELFF. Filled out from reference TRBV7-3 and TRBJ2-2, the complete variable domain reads GAGVSQTPSNKVTEKGKYVELRCDPISGHTALYWYRQSLGQGPEFLIYFQGTGAADDSGLPNDRFFAVRPEGSVSTLKIQRTERGDSAVYLCASSSGTSGGELFFGEGSRLTVL.

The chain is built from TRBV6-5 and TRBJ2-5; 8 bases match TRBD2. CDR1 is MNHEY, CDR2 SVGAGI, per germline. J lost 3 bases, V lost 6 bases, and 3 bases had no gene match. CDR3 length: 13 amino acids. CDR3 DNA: TGTGCCAGCAGCGCGGGGGGAAAAGAGACCCAGTACTTC. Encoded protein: CASSAGGKETQYF.

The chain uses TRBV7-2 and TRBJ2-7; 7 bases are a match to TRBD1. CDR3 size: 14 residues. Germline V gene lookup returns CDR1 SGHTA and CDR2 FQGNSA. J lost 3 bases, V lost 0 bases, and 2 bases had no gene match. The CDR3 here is CASSLATGVYEQYF. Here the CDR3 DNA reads TGTGCCAGCAGCTTAGCCACAGGGGTCTACGAGCAGTACTTC.

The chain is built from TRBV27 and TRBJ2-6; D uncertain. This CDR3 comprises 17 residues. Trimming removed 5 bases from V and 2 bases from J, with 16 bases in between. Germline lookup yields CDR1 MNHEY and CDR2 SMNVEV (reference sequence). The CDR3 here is CASSQPAITPGANVLTF. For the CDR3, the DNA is TGTGCCAGCAGTCAACCAGCAATTACCCCTGGGGCCAACGTCCTGACTTTC.

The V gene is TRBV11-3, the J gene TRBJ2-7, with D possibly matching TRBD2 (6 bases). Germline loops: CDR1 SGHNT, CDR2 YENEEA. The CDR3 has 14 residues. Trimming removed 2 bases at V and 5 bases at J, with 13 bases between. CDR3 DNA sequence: TGTGCCAGCAGCTTAAAGTGGGGCGGGAACGAGCAGTACTTC. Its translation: CASSLKWGGNEQYF.

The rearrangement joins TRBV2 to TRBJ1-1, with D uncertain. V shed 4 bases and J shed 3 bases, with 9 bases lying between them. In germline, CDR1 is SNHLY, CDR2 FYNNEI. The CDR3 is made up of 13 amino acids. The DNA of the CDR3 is TGTGCCAGCAGTGTCGGCTTGGACACTGAAGCTTTCTTT. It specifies CASSVGLDTEAFF.

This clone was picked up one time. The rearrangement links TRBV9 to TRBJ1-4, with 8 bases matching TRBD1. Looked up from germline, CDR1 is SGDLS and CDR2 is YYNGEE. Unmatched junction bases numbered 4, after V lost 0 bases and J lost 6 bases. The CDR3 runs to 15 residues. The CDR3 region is CASSVDGQGDEKLFF. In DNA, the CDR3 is TGTGCCAGCAGCGTAGATGGACAGGGCGATGAAAAACTGTTTTTT.

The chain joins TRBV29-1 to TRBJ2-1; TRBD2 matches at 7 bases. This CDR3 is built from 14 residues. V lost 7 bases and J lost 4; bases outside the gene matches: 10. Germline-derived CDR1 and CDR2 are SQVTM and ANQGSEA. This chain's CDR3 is CSAATSPIYNEQFF. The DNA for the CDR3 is TGCAGCGCCGCGACTAGCCCAATTTACAATGAGCAGTTCTTC.

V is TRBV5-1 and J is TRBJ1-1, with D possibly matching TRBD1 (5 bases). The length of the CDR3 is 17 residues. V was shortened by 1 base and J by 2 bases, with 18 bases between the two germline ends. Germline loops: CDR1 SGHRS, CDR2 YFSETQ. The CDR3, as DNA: TGCGCCAGCAGCTTGAGGGGCAGACGCTGGCTAAACACTGAAGCTTTCTTT. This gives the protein CASSLRGRRWLNTEAFF.

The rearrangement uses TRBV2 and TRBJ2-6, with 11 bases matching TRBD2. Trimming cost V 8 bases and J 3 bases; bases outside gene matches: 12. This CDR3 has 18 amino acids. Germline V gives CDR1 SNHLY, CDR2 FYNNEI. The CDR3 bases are TGTGCCAGCGGAGGAGCTAGCGGGGGGTACTATGGGGCCAACGTCCTGACTTTC. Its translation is CASGGASGGYYGANVLTF.

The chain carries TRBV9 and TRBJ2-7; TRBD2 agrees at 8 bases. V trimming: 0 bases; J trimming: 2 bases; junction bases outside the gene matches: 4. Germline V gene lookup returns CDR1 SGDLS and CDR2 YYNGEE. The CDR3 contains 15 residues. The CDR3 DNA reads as TGTGCCAGCAGCGTAGTTCCGGGAGGGACCTACGAGCAGTACTTC. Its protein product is CASSVVPGGTYEQYF. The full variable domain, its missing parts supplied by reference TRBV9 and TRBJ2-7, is DSGVTQTPKHLITATGQRVTLRCSPRSGDLSVYWYQQSLDQGLQFLIQYYNGEERAKGNILERFSAQQFPDLHSELNLSSLELGDSALYFCASSVVPGGTYEQYFGPGTRLTVT.

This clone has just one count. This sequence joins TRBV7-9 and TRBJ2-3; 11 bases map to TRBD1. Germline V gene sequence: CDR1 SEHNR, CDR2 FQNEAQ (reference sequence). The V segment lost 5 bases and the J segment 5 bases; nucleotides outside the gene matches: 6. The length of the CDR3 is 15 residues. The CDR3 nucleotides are TGTGCCAGCAGCCGCGGACAGGGGGCAGAAGATACGCAGTATTTT. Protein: CASSRGQGAEDTQYF.

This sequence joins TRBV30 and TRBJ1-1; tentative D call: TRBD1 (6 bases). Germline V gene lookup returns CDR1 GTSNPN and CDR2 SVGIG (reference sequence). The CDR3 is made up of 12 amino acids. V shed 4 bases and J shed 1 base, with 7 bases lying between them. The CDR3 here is CAWMGQNTEAFF. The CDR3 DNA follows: TGTGCCTGGATGGGACAGAACACTGAAGCTTTCTTT.

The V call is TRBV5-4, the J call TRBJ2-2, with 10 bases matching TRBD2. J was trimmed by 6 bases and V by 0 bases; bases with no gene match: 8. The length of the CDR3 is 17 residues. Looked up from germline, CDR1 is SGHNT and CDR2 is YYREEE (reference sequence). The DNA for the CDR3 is TGTGCCAGCAGCTTGGCACGAGATAGCGGGGGGTCCGGGGAGCTGTTTTTT. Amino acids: CASSLARDSGGSGELFF.

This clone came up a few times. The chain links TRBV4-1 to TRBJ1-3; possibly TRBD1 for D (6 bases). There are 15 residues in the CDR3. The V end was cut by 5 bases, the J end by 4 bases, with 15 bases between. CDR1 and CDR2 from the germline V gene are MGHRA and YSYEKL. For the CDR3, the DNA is TGCGCCAGCAGCATCACCAGGGGAGCCGGAAACACCATATATTTT. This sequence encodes CASSITRGAGNTIYF.

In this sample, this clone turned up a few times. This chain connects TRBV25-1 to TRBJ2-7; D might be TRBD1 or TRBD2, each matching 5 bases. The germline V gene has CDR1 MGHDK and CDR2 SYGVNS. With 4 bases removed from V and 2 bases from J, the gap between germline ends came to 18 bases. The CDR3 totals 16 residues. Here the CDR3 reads CASSAKFRDGAYEQYF. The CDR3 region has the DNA TGTGCCAGCAGTGCTAAATTCCGGGACGGAGCCTACGAGCAGTACTTC.

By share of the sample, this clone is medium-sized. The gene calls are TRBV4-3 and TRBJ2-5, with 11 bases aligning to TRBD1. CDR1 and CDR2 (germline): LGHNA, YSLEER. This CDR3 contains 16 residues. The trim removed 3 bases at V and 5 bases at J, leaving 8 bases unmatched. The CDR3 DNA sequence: TGCGCCAGCAGCCAGGCCGGGACAGGGGGAGGGGAGACCCAGTACTTC. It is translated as CASSQAGTGGGETQYF.

The CDR3 nucleotides are TGTGCCAGCAGCTTAGCGGTTAGCGTTAGCTCCTACGAGCAGTACTTC. Encoded protein: CASSLAVSVSSYEQYF. The chain is built from TRBV7-8 and TRBJ2-7; TRBD2 might be the D (5 bases). The V end was cut by 0 bases, the J end by 0 bases, with 12 bases between. This CDR3 has 16 amino acids. Germline-derived CDR1 and CDR2 are SGHVS and FQNEAQ. The full variable domain, in which reference TRBV7-8 and TRBJ2-7 provide the parts outside the CDR3, is GAGVSQSPRYKVAKRGQDVALRCDPISGHVSLFWYQQALGQGPEFLTYFQNEAQLDKSGLPSDRFFAERPEGSVSTLKIQRTQQEDSAVYLCASSLAVSVSSYEQYFGPGTRLTVT.

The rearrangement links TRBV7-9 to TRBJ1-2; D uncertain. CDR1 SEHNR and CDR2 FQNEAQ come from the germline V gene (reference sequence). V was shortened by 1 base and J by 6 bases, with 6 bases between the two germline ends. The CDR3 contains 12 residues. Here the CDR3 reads CASSLGPDGYTF. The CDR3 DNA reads TGTGCCAGCAGCTTAGGACCGGATGGCTACACCTTC. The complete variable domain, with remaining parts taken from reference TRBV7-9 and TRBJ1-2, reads DTGVSQNPRHKITKRGQNVTFRCDPISEHNRLYWYRQTLGQGPEFLTYFQNEAQLEKSRLLSDRFSAERPKGSFSTLEIQRTEQGDSAMYLCASSLGPDGYTFGSGTRLTVV.